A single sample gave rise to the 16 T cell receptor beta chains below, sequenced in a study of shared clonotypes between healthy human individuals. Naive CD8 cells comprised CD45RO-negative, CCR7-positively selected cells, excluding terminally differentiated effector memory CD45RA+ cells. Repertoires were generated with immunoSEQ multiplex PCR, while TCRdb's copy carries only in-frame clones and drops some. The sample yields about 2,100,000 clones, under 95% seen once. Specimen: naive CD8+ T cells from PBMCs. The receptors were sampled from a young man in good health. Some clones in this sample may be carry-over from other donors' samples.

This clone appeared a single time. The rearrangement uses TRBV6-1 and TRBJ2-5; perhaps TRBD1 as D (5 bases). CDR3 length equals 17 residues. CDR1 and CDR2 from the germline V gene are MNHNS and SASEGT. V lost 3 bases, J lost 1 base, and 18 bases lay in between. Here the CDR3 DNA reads TGTGCCAGCAGTGACCAACCAGGGTTTTGGGGCCAAGAGACCCAGTACTTC. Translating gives CASSDQPGFWGQETQYF.

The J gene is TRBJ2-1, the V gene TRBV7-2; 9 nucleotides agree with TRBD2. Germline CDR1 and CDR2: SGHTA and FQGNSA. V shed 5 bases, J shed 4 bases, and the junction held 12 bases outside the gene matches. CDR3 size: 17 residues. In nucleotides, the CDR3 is TGTGCCAGCAGCCTCCCCCTGGCGGGAGGGTCTTACAATGAGCAGTTCTTC. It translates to CASSLPLAGGSYNEQFF.

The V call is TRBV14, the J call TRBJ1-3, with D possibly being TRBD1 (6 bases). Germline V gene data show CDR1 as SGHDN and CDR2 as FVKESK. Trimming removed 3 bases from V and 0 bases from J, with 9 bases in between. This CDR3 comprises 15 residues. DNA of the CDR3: TGTGCCAGCAGCCACACAGGGAACTCTGGAAACACCATATATTTT. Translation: CASSHTGNSGNTIYF.

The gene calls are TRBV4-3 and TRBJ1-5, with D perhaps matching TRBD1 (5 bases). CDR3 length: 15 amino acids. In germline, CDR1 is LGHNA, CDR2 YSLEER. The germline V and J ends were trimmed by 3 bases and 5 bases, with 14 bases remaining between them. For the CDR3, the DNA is TGCGCCAGCAGCCAGGAATATCAGGGATATCAGCCCCAGCATTTT. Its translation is CASSQEYQGYQPQHF.

The CDR3 region is CSVVQGSYEQYF. As DNA, the CDR3 is TGCAGCGTTGTTCAGGGGAGCTACGAGCAGTACTTC. This chain links TRBV29-1 with TRBJ2-7; a weak D match, TRBD1 (6 bases). This CDR3 has 12 amino acids. Per the germline V gene, CDR1 is SQVTM and CDR2 is ANQGSEA. The V end was cut by 4 bases, the J end by 3 bases, with 10 bases between.

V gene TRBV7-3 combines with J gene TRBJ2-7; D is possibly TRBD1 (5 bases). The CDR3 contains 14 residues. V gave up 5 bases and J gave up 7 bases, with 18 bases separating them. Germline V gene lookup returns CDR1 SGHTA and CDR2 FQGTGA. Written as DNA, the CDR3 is TGTGCCAGCAGCCCGCGGACACTCCCGGTTGAGCAGTACTTC. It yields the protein CASSPRTLPVEQYF.

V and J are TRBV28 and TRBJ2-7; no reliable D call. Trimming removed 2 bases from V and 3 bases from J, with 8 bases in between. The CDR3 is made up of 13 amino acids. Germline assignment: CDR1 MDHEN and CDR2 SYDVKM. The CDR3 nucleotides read TGTGCCAGCAGTTTAGTAGGGATCTACGAGCAGTACTTC. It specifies CASSLVGIYEQYF.

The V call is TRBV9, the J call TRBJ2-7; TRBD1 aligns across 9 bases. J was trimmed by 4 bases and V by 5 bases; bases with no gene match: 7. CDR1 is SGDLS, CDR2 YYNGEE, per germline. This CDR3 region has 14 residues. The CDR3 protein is CASSETGTGYEQYF. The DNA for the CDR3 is TGTGCCAGCAGTGAAACCGGGACAGGGTACGAGCAGTACTTC.

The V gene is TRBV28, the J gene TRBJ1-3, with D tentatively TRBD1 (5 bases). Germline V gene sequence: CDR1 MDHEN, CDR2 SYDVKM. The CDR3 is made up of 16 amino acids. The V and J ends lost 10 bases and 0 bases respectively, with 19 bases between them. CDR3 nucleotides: TGTGCCACAGCAGTCTTGGGGGGGGGCTCTGGAAACACCATATATTTT. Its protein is CATAVLGGGSGNTIYF.

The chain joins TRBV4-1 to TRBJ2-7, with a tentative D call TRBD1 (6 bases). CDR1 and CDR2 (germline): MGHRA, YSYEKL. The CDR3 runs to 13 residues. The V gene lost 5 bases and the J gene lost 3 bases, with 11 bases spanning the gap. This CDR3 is CASSLQGFYEQYF. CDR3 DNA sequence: TGCGCCAGCAGCTTACAGGGTTTCTACGAGCAGTACTTC.

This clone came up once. CDR3 coding DNA: TGTGCCAGCAGTTCCCGGCGACAGTTCAGCTACGAGCAGTACTTC. Residues: CASSSRRQFSYEQYF. The chain joins TRBV27 to TRBJ2-7, with D tentatively TRBD1 (5 bases). The CDR3 spans 15 residues. Looked up from germline, CDR1 is MNHEY and CDR2 is SMNVEV (reference sequence). The V end lost 4 bases, the J end lost 3 bases, and 16 bases lay between the germline ends.

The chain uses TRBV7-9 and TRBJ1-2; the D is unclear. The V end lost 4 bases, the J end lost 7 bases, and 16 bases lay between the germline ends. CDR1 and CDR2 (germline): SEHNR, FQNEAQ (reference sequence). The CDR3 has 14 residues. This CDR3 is CASSSVALKSGYTF. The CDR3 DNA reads TGTGCCAGCAGCTCAGTTGCATTGAAATCTGGCTACACCTTC.

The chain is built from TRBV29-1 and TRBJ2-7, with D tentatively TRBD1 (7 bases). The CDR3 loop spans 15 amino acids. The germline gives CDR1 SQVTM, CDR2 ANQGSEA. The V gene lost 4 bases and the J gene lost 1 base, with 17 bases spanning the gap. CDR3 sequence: CSVAPGGQSSYEQYF. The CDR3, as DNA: TGCAGCGTTGCACCCGGGGGACAGTCATCCTACGAGCAGTACTTC.

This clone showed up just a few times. Written as DNA, the CDR3 is TGTGCCAGCAGTTACGGGACCGGGCATATTGCGACTGAAGCTTTCTTT. It codes for CASSYGTGHIATEAFF. The rearrangement links TRBV6-6 to TRBJ1-1, with a weak D call TRBD1 (5 bases). Germline V gene lookup returns CDR1 MNHNY and CDR2 SVGAGI (reference sequence). Trimming stripped 2 bases from V and 5 bases from J, with 18 bases between. CDR3 size: 16 residues.

The CDR3 sequence: CASSYNRGPYGYTF. CDR3 bases: TGTGCCAGCAGCTATAACAGGGGCCCCTATGGCTACACCTTC. The chain links TRBV28 to TRBJ1-2; TRBD1 aligns across 7 bases. Germline-derived CDR1 and CDR2 are MDHEN and SYDVKM. Unmatched junction bases numbered 8, after V lost 6 bases and J lost 4 bases. The CDR3 is 14 residues long.

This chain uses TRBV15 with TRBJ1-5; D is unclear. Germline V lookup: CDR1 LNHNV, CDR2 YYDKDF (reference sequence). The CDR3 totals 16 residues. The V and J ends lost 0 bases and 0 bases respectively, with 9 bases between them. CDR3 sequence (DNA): TGTGCCACCAGCAGAGAGTCGACAAATAGCAATCAGCCCCAGCATTTT. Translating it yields CATSRESTNSNQPQHF. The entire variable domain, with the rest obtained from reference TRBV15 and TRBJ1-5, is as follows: DAMVIQNPRYQVTQFGKPVTLSCSQTLNHNVMYWYQQKSSQAPKLLFHYYDKDFNNEADTPDNFQSRRPNTSFCFLDIRSPGLGDTAMYLCATSRESTNSNQPQHFGDGTRLSIL.